Ten or more counts support the clone carrying this T cell receptor (beta chain). The sample belongs to a study of regulatory T cells in long-lasting Graves disease. The CDR3 is 13 residues long. V shed 8 bases and J shed 1 base, with 9 bases lying between them. Indicated time point: newly diagnosed GD, antithyroid drugs for less than 3 months. PBMC RNA was the source of the TCR library. Arm-PCR of CDR3 regions and iRepertoire HTBI primers were used to build TCR beta libraries. TCRdb re-derived calls from the multiplex PCR reads in MiXCR, one entry per CDR3 protein. The table lists 530,000 or so distinct CDR3 sequences, roughly 14% of them singletons, with roughly a tenth in the top ten. The same sample was also studied in work on T cells in Graves' hyperthyroidism and ophthalmopathy.

The sample here was peripheral blood mononuclear cells (PBMCs), taken at new diagnosis, from a patient treated with antithyroid drugs. V gene TRBV12-3 or TRBV12-4 combines with J gene TRBJ2-1; TRBD2 might be the D (6 bases). This TCR derives from a man aged 25 to 45 with Graves disease. CDR3: CASHRGSYNEQFF. Here the CDR3 DNA reads TGTGCCAGCCACCGGGGGTCCTACAATGAGCAGTTCTTC.